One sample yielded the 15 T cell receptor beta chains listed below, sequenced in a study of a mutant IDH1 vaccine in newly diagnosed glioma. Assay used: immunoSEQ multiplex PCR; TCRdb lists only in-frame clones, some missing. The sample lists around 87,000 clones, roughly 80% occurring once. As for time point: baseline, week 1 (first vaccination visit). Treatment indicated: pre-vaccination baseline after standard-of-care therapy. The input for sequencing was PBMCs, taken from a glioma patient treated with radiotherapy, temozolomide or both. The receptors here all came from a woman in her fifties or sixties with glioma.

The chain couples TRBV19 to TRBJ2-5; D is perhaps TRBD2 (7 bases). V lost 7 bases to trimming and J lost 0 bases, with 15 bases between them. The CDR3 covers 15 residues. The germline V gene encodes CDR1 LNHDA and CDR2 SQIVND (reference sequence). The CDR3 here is CASTTGGKYQETQYF. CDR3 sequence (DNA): TGTGCCAGTACTACGGGGGGCAAGTACCAAGAGACCCAGTACTTC.

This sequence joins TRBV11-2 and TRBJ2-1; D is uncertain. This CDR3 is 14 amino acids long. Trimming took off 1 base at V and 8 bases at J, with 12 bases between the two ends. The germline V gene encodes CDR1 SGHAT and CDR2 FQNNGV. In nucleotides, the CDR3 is TGTGCCAGCAGCTTAGTGGGTGTTGGGGATGAGCAGTTCTTC. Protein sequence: CASSLVGVGDEQFF. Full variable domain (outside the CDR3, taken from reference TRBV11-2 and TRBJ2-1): EAGVAQSPRYKIIEKRQSVAFWCNPISGHATLYWYQQILGQGPKLLIQFQNNGVVDDSQLPKDRFSAERLKGVDSTLKIQPAKLEDSAVYLCASSLVGVGDEQFFGPGTRLTVL.

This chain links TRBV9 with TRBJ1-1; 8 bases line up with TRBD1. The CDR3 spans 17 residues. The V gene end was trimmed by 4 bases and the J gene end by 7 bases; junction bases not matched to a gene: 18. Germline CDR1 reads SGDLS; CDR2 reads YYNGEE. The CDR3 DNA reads TGTGCCAGCAGCTCGGGACGTCAGGGGGCCGCCGCCCATGAAGCTTTCTTT. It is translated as CASSSGRQGAAAHEAFF.

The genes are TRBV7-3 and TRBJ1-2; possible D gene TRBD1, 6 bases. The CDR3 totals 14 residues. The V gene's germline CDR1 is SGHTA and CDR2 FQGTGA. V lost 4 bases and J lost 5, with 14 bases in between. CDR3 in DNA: TGTGCCAGCAGCTCCGGGGGGGCAGATTATGGCTACACCTTC. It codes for CASSSGGADYGYTF.

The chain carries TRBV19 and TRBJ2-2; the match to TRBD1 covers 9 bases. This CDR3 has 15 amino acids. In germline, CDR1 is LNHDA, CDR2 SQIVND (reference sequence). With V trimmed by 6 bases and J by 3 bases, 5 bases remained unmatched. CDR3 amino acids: CASSKGQGYTGELFF. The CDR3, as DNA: TGTGCCAGTAGCAAGGGACAGGGTTACACCGGGGAGCTGTTTTTT. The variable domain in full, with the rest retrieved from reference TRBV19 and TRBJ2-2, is DGGITQSPKYLFRKEGQNVTLSCEQNLNHDAMYWYRQDPGQGLRLIYYSQIVNDFQKGDIAEGYSVSREKKESFPLTVTSAQKNPTAFYLCASSKGQGYTGELFFGEGSRLTVL.

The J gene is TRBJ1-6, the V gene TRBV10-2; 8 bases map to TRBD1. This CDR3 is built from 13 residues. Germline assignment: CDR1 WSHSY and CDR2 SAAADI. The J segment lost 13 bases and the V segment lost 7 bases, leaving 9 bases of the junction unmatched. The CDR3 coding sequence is TGCGCCAGCACCCGACAGGGGACGGGGCCCCTCCACTTT. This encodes CASTRQGTGPLHF.

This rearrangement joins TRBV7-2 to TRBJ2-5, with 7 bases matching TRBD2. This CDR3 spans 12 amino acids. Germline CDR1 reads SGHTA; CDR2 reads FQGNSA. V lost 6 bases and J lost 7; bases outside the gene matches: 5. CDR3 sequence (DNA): TGTGCCAGCAGGTTCGGGGAGGGGACCCAGTACTTC. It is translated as CASRFGEGTQYF.

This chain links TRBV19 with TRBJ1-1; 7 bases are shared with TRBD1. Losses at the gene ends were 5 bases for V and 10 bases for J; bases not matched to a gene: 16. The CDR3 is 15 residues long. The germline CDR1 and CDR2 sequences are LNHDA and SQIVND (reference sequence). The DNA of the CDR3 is TGTGCCAGTAGTCTCTACCGACAGGGAGTCCCGGCAGCTTTCTTT. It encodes CASSLYRQGVPAAFF.

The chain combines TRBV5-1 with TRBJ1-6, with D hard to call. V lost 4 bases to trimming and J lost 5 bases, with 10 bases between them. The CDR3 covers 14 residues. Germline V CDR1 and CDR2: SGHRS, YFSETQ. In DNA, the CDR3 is TGCGCCAGCAGCCCCACTGGGGATAATTCACCCCTCCACTTT. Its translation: CASSPTGDNSPLHF.

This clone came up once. This CDR3 reads CASSFQDFDTQYF. The CDR3, as DNA: TGCGCCAGCAGCTTCCAAGACTTCGATACGCAGTATTTT. This chain uses TRBV5-1 with TRBJ2-3; unclear D gene. The CDR3 spans 13 residues. The germline V gene has CDR1 SGHRS and CDR2 YFSETQ. The germline V and J ends were trimmed by 2 bases and 6 bases, with 10 bases remaining between them.

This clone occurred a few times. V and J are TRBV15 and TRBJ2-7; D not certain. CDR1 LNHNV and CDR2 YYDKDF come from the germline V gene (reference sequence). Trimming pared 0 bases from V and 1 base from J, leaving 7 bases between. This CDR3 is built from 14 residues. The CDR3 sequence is CATSREGGSYEQYF. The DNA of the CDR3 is TGTGCCACCAGCAGAGAAGGTGGATCCTACGAGCAGTACTTC.

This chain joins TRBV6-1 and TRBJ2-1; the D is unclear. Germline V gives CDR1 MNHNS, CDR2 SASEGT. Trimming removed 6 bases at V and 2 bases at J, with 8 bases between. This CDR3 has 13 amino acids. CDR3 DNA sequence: TGTGCCAGCAGAAGTGTCACCTACAATGAGCAGTTCTTC. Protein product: CASRSVTYNEQFF.

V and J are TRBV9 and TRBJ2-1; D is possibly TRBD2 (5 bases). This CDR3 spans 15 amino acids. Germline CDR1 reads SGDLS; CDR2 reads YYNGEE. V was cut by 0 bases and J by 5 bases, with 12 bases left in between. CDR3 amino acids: CASSVEAGSHNEQFF. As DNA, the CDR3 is TGTGCCAGCAGCGTAGAGGCTGGGAGCCACAATGAGCAGTTCTTC.

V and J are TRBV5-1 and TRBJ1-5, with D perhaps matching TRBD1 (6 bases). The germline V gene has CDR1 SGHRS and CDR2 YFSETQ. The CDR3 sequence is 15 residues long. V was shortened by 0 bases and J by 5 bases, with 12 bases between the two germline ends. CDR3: CASSLEGEEDQPQHF. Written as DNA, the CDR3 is TGCGCCAGCAGCTTGGAGGGGGAGGAGGATCAGCCCCAGCATTTT.

The DNA of the CDR3 is TGTGCCAGCAGCTCCACGGGGGGGGGCGAGCAGTACTTC. It is translated as CASSSTGGGEQYF. This rearrangement joins TRBV7-9 to TRBJ2-7, with 8 bases aligning to TRBD2. CDR1 and CDR2 (germline): SEHNR, FQNEAQ (reference sequence). The CDR3 extends over 13 amino acids. Trimming removed 4 bases from V and 6 bases from J; junction bases left unmatched: 5.